The 16 T cell receptor beta chains below were found in one sample sequenced in a study of CD8 T cells in ankylosing spondylitis. TCRdb ran MiXCR on the 5' RACE reads and lists one entry per CDR3 protein. Found here are under 120,000 distinct CDR3 sequences, approximately 25% of them singletons; the top ten hold approximately 13%. Sequencing was performed on synovial fluid, either unsorted or a sorted T cell fraction (not recorded which). Receptor source: a male donor with ankylosing spondylitis.

This clonotype was found many times. CDR3 nucleotides: TGCAGCGCCCCAATGGGGGGGGGCTCCGAGCAGTACTTC. This codes for CSAPMGGGSEQYF. The chain carries TRBV20-1 and TRBJ2-7, with D perhaps TRBD2 (7 bases). This CDR3 has 13 residues. CDR1 is DFQATT and CDR2 is SNEGSKA in the germline V gene (reference sequence).

This clonotype was observed a few times. This chain uses TRBV4-1 with TRBJ1-5; the match to TRBD1 covers 7 bases. The CDR3 length is 16 residues. V was clipped by 1 base and J by 4 bases; unmatched bases: 7. CDR1 and CDR2 (germline): MGHRA, YSYEKL. The DNA for the CDR3 is TGCGCCAGCAGCCAAGGTGAGGGGGCAGGGAATCAGCCCCAGCATTTT. The encoded protein is CASSQGEGAGNQPQHF.

The chain couples TRBV30 to TRBJ2-4, with TRBD1 matching over 7 bases. With 1 base clipped from V and 0 bases from J, the junction kept 15 bases outside the gene matches. The CDR3 is made up of 19 amino acids. The germline V gene has CDR1 GTSNPN and CDR2 SVGIG (reference sequence). The CDR3, as DNA: TGTGCCTGGAGTGATACACCGGGACAGCCAGGGGTAGCCAAAAACATTCAGTACTTC. Translating it yields CAWSDTPGQPGVAKNIQYF.

The chain carries TRBV20-1 and TRBJ2-7; 8 nucleotides agree with TRBD2. The length of the CDR3 is 15 residues. V lost 0 bases to trimming and J lost 6 bases; unmatched junction nucleotides: 10. Per germline, CDR1 DFQATT and CDR2 SNEGSKA (reference sequence). This CDR3 reads CSARDLAGIRGEQYF. DNA for the CDR3: TGCAGTGCTAGAGATTTAGCGGGAATTAGAGGCGAGCAGTACTTC.

This clonotype was found a few times. V is TRBV30 and J is TRBJ2-1; D is unclear. CDR1 and CDR2 from the germline V gene are GTSNPN and SVGIG (reference sequence). This CDR3 has 12 residues. Trimming removed 3 bases at V and 12 bases at J, with 15 bases between. CDR3 loop: CAWSRLDHAQFF. The CDR3 region has the DNA TGTGCCTGGAGCCGATTGGACCACGCGCAGTTCTTC. Full variable domain (remainder filled in from reference TRBV30 and TRBJ2-1): SQTIHQWPATLVQPVGSPLSLECTVEGTSNPNLYWYRQAAGRGLQLLFYSVGIGQISSEVPQNLSASRPQDRQFILSSKKLLLSDSGFYLCAWSRLDHAQFFGPGTRLTVL.

DNA of the CDR3: TGCAGTGCTAGGTCTGGAAAATATAGCAATCAGCCCCAGCATTTT. Protein: CSARSGKYSNQPQHF. The rearrangement joins TRBV20-1 to TRBJ1-5, with D hard to call. This CDR3 is built from 15 residues. Germline V gene lookup returns CDR1 DFQATT and CDR2 SNEGSKA (reference sequence). Trimming shortened V by 3 bases and J by 0 bases, and 12 bases separated the two germline ends.

This clonotype turned up a few times. The rearrangement links TRBV20-1 to TRBJ2-1; 7 positions agree with TRBD2. From germline, CDR1 is DFQATT and CDR2 SNEGSKA (reference sequence). The CDR3 runs 17 residues. Trimming removed 0 bases from V and 3 bases from J; junction bases left unmatched: 11. CDR3 nucleotides: TGCAGTGCTAGAGATCAGACTAGCCTTGCCCACTACAATGAGCAGTTCTTC. It specifies CSARDQTSLAHYNEQFF.

The V and J genes are TRBV2 and TRBJ2-3, with TRBD2 matching over 7 bases. Trimming at V came to 11 bases and at J to 7 bases, leaving 15 bases not matched to a gene. CDR3 length equals 14 residues. Germline assignment: CDR1 SNHLY and CDR2 FYNNEI. CDR3 residues: CACETSGEANTQYF. Here the CDR3 DNA reads TGTGCCTGCGAGACAAGCGGGGAGGCGAATACGCAGTATTTT.

This clonotype was detected a few times. The chain combines TRBV20-1 with TRBJ2-5, with D tentatively TRBD2 (6 bases). This CDR3 contains 14 residues. V was clipped by 0 bases and J by 5 bases, with 13 bases between them. Germline CDR1 DFQATT, CDR2 SNEGSKA (reference sequence). CDR3 amino acids: CSARDPLSGETQYF. CDR3 bases: TGCAGTGCTAGAGACCCTTTGAGCGGGGAGACCCAGTACTTC.

V and J are TRBV15 and TRBJ2-2, with TRBD1 matching 7 bases. V was pared by 5 bases and J by 6 bases, with 9 bases of the junction left unmatched. The CDR3 totals 15 residues. The V gene's germline CDR1 is LNHNV and CDR2 YYDKDF (reference sequence). CDR3 sequence (DNA): TGTGCCACCAGCGGATTAGACAGGGCGGCCGGGGAGCTGTTTTTT. It yields the protein CATSGLDRAAGELFF.

This sequence joins TRBV20-1 and TRBJ2-2, with TRBD2 matching over 16 bases. The germline V gene encodes CDR1 DFQATT and CDR2 SNEGSKA (reference sequence). V was clipped by 4 bases and J by 10 bases; unmatched bases: 6. This CDR3 spans 15 amino acids. CDR3 DNA: TGCAGTGCTATTCCGGGACTAGCGGGAGGGGTGGAGCTGTTTTTT. Its translation is CSAIPGLAGGVELFF.

J is TRBJ2-7 and V is TRBV2; D is unclear. The germline CDR1 and CDR2 sequences are SNHLY and FYNNEI. V was cut by 8 bases and J by 7 bases, with 15 bases left in between. The CDR3 is 12 residues long. CDR3 sequence reads: CASAAVTGEQYF. The CDR3 nucleotides read TGTGCCAGCGCTGCGGTAACCGGGGAGCAGTACTTC.

The gene calls are TRBV16 and TRBJ2-7; D is uncertain. The CDR3 has 12 amino acids. The V and J ends lost 2 bases and 3 bases respectively, with 5 bases between them. CDR1 is KGHSY and CDR2 is FQNENV in the germline V gene. The CDR3 sequence is CASSQLFYEQYF. The CDR3 coding sequence is TGTGCCAGCAGCCAACTATTCTACGAGCAGTACTTC.

The table lists this clonotype with many counts. CDR3 in DNA: TGCAGTGCTAGAGAACAGGGAAGGAACACTGAAGCTTTCTTT. This encodes CSAREQGRNTEAFF. This chain connects TRBV20-1 to TRBJ1-1, with D possibly TRBD1 on 6 matching bases. Per the germline V gene, CDR1 is DFQATT and CDR2 is SNEGSKA (reference sequence). V lost 0 bases, J lost 1 base, and 9 bases lay in between. This CDR3 has 14 amino acids.

This clonotype was observed many times. This chain connects TRBV7-9 to TRBJ2-2; 7 bases line up with TRBD1. The CDR3 has 14 amino acids. V trimming: 5 bases; J trimming: 4 bases; junction bases outside the gene matches: 4. Germline V lookup: CDR1 SEHNR, CDR2 FQNEAQ (reference sequence). The CDR3: CASSRGTATGELFF. CDR3 bases: TGTGCCAGCAGCCGTGGGACAGCCACCGGGGAGCTGTTTTTT.

This chain joins TRBV12-3 or TRBV12-4 and TRBJ2-5; D call uncertain. V lost 0 bases to trimming and J lost 4 bases, with 15 bases between them. The CDR3 loop spans 16 amino acids. For the CDR3, the DNA is TGTGCCAGCAGTTTAGCAAGGGCTAGTTATGGAGAGACCCAGTACTTC. Its protein product is CASSLARASYGETQYF.